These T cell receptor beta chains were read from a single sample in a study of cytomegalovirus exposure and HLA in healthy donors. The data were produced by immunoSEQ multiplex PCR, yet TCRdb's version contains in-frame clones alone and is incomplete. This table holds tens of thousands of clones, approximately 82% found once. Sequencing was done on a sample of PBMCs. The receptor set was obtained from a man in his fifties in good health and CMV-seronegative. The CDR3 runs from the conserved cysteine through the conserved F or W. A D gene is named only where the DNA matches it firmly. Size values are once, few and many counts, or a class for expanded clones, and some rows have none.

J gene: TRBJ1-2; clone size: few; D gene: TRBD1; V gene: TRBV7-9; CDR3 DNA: TGTGCCAGCAGCTTAGAAGGTCCCAGGGGGCTAAGTGGCTACACCTTC; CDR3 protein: CASSLEGPRGLSGYTF
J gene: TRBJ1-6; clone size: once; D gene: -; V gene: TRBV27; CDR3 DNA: TGTGCCAGCAGTAGCGGGGGGGTCTATAATTCACCCCTCCACTTT; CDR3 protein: CASSSGGVYNSPLHF
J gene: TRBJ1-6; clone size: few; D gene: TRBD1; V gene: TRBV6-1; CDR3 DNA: TGTGCCAGCAGTGGAATCGGGACAGGGCAGTCACCCCTCCACTTT; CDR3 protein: CASSGIGTGQSPLHF
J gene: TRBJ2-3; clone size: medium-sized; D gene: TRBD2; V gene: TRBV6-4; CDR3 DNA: TGTGCCAGCAGTGACGGTTCCGGGGGGGCAGATACGCAGTATTTT; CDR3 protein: CASSDGSGGADTQYF
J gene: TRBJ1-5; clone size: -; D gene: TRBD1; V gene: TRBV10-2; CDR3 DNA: TGCGCCAGCAGTGACACCGGGACAGGCCAGCCCCAGCATTTT; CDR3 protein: CASSDTGTGQPQHF
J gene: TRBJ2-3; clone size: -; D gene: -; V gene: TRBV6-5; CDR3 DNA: TGTGCCAGCAGTAAACGGGGCACAGATACGCAGTATTTT; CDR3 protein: CASSKRGTDTQYF
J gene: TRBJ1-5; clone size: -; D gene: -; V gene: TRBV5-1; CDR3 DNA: TGCGCCAGCAGCTTGGAGGGACACCTTAGCAATCAGCCCCAGCATTTT; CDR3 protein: CASSLEGHLSNQPQHF
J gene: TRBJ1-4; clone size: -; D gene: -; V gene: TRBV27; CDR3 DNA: TGTGCCAGCAGCTTCGACAGGTTAGGGAAAAAACTGTTTTTT; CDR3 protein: CASSFDRLGKKLFF
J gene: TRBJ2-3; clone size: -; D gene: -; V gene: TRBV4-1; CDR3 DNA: TGCGCCAGCAGCAGAGACACTTATACGCAGTATTTT; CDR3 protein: CASSRDTYTQYF
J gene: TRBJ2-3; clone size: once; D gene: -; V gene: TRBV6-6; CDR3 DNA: TGTGCCAGCAGTGCCCCGAGGGGCGGGATAACAGATACGCAGTATTTT; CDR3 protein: CASSAPRGGITDTQYF
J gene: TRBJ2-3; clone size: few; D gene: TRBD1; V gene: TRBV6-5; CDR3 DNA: TGTGCCAGCAGACAGGGGGGTACAGATACGCAGTATTTT; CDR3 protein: CASRQGGTDTQYF
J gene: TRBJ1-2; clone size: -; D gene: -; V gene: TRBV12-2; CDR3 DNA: TGTGCAAGTCACCAGGGTACGGATGGCTACACCTTC; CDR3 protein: CASHQGTDGYTF
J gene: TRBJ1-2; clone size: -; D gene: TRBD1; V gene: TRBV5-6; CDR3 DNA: TGTGCCAGCAGCTTGGGACAGGGTTTTAACTATGGCTACACCTTC; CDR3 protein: CASSLGQGFNYGYTF
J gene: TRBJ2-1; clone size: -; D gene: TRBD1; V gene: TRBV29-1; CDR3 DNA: TGCAGCGGCAGGGACAGGAGCTCCTACAATGAGCAGTTCTTC; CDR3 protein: CSGRDRSSYNEQFF
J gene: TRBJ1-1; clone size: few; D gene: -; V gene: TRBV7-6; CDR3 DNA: TGTGCCAGCAGCTTAGCCCTTATGAACACTGAAGCTTTCTTT; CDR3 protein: CASSLALMNTEAFF
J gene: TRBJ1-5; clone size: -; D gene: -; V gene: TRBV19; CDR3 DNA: TGTGCCAGTAGTATAACGTCCCTGCCTACTGGCCAGCATTTT; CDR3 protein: CASSITSLPTGQHF
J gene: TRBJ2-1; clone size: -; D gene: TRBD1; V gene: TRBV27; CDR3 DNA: TGTGCCAGCAGTACACGACAGGGGATCTACAATGAGCAGTTCTTC; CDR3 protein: CASSTRQGIYNEQFF
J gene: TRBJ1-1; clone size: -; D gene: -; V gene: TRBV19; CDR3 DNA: TGTGCCATCCACGGAGGCACTGAAGCTTTCTTT; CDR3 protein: CAIHGGTEAFF
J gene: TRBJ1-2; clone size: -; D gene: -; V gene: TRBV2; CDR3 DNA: TGTGCCAGCACACCGAATGGACAGTTGTCTGGCTACACCTTC; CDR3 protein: CASTPNGQLSGYTF
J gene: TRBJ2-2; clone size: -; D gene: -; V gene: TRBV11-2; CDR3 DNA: TGTGCCAGCAGCTTGGTCAGGCCGACGAACACCGGGGAGCTGTTTTTT; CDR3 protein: CASSLVRPTNTGELFF
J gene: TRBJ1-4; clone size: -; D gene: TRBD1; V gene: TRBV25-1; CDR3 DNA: TGTGCCAGCAGTGAATGGTCAGGGGGCCGGGGAACTAATGAAAAACTGTTTTTT; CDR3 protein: CASSEWSGGRGTNEKLFF
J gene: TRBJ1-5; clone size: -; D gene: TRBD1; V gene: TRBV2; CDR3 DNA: TGTGCCAGCAGTAGACAGGGGAGTAATCAGCCCCAGCATTTT; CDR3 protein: CASSRQGSNQPQHF
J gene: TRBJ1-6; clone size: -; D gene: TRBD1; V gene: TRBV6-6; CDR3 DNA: TGTGCCAGCAGACCCCTCCGGGACAGAGACTCACCCCTCCACTTT; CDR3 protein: CASRPLRDRDSPLHF
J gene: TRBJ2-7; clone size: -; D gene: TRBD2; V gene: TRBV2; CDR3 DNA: TGTGCCAGCAGTGATCTAGCGGGGGGGCCGGTGTCGTACGAGCAGTACTTC; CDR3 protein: CASSDLAGGPVSYEQYF
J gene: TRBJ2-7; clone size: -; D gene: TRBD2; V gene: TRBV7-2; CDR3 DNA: TGTGCCAGCAGCCTAGCGGGGGGTTTTACCTACGAGCAGTACTTC; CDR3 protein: CASSLAGGFTYEQYF
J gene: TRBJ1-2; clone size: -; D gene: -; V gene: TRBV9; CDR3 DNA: TGTGCCAGCAGCGTAGAGGACAGAGCTAACTATGGCTACACCTTC; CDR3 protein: CASSVEDRANYGYTF